The rows below give T cell receptor beta chains drawn from one sample of a study of blood T cell repertoires in COVID-19. Assay: immunoSEQ multiplex PCR; the TCRdb copy retains only in-frame clones and omits some. This repertoire shows under 300,000 clones, roughly nine tenths found once; its top ten account for 6.2%. Sequencing used peripheral blood. The receptors here all came from a man in his 60s with acute or convalescent COVID-19. Each CDR3 is given with its conserved first and last residue.

j_call v_call cdr3_aa
TRBJ2-1 TRBV7-3 CASSLRSGSRNEQFF
TRBJ2-2 TRBV28 CASSSLAGRTGELFF
TRBJ2-7 TRBV10-2 CASSESGLWTSGNEQYF
TRBJ2-1 TRBV5-1 CASSLTSGSTNEQFF
TRBJ1-3 TRBV7-9 CASSFLAGGGNTIYF
TRBJ1-1 TRBV5-1 CASSPGERNTEAFF
TRBJ2-7 TRBV4-1 CASSQLTGTGWNEQYF
TRBJ1-1 TRBV30 CAWSVQGAEAFF
TRBJ1-6 TRBV2 CASRGPGQGKSPLHF
TRBJ2-7 TRBV6-5 CASRPGQGLGEQYF
TRBJ2-2 TRBV10-3 CAISPGTAHTGELFF
TRBJ2-7 TRBV27 CASSPRTSGRNLWQYF
TRBJ1-5 TRBV7-9 CASSSVDRGYPSNQPQHF
TRBJ1-2 TRBV30 CAWSEDRGVYGYTF
TRBJ2-1 TRBV27 CASSTAGDPYNEQFF
TRBJ2-2 TRBV6-5 CASRSTGAGTGELFF
TRBJ1-2 TRBV2 CASSTRTGGANYGYTF
TRBJ1-1 TRBV18 CASSPRQETNTEAFF
TRBJ1-6 TRBV6-5 CASSKRQGDSPLHF